This T cell receptor (beta chain) was profiled in a study of blood T cell repertoires in COVID-19. Study-level background: Researchers got acute and convalescent COVID-19 samples from the United States, Italy and Spain.

The CDR3 covers 16 residues. CDR1 and CDR2 (germline): LGHNA, YNFKEQ. V shed 0 bases and J shed 1 base, with 12 bases lying between them. This clone appeared a single time. Generated by immunoSEQ multiplex PCR, the TCRdb table keeps only in-frame clones and is missing some. This sample carries fewer than 250,000 clones, under 90% of them seen once, and the ten largest clones take less than 7%. Sequenced: peripheral blood. J is TRBJ1-1 and V is TRBV4-2; D unclear. This TCR came from a man in his sixties with acute or convalescent COVID-19. The CDR3 DNA follows: TGTGCCAGCAGCCAAGATTTAAGGCAGGAGAACACTGAAGCTTTCTTT. Encoded protein: CASSQDLRQENTEAFF.